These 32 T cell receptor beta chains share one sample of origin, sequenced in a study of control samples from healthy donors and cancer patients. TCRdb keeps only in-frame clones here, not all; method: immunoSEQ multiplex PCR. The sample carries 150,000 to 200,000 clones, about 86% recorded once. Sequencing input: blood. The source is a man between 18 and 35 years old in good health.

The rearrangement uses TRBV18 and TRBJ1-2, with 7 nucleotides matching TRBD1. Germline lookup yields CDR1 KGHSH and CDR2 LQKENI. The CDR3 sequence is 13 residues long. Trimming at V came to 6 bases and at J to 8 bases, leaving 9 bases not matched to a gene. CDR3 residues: CASSSDRVGGYTF. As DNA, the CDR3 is TGTGCCAGCTCGTCTGACAGGGTCGGAGGCTACACCTTC.

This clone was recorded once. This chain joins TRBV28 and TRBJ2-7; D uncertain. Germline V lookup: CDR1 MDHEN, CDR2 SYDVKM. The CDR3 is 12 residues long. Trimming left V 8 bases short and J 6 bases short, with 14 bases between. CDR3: CASPLEASEQYF. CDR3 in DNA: TGTGCCAGCCCATTAGAAGCATCCGAGCAGTACTTC.

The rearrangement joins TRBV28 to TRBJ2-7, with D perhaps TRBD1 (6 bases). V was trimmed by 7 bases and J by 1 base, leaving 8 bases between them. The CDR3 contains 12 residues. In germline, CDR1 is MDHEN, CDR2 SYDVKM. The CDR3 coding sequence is TGTGCCAGCAAACAGGGTTCCTACGAGCAGTACTTC. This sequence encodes CASKQGSYEQYF.

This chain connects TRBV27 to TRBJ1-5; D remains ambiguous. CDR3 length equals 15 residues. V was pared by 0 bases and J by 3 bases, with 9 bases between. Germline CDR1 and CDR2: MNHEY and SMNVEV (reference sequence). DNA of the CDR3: TGTGCCAGCAGTTTATCGACCGGGTACAATCAGCCCCAGCATTTT. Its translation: CASSLSTGYNQPQHF.

CDR3 coding DNA: TGTGCCAGCAGCTTAGCCCCATTTAGGACAGATACGCAGTATTTT. This sequence encodes CASSLAPFRTDTQYF. V is TRBV7-9 and J is TRBJ2-3; D uncertain. Trimming stripped 0 bases from V and 3 bases from J, with 10 bases between. This CDR3 spans 15 amino acids. CDR1 and CDR2 (germline): SEHNR, FQNEAQ (reference sequence). The full variable domain, with the rest looked up from reference TRBV7-9 and TRBJ2-3, is DTGVSQNPRHKITKRGQNVTFRCDPISEHNRLYWYRQTLGQGPEFLTYFQNEAQLEKSRLLSDRFSAERPKGSFSTLEIQRTEQGDSAMYLCASSLAPFRTDTQYFGPGTRLTVL.

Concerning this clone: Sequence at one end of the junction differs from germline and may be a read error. The CDR3 DNA is TGTGCCAGCACCCCCGGGACTAGCGCCTCAAAGGACTTC. It translates to CASTPGTSASKDF. V gene TRBV6-6 combines with J gene TRBJ2-5; 10 bases map to TRBD2. The CDR3 extends over 13 amino acids. CDR1 MNHNY and CDR2 SVGAGI come from the germline V gene (reference sequence).

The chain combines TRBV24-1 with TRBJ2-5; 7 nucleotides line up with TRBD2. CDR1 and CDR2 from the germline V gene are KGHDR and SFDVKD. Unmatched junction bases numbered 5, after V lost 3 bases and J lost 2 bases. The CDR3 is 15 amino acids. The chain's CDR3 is CATSDPSSGQETQYF. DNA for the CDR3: TGTGCCACCAGTGATCCCAGTAGCGGGCAAGAGACCCAGTACTTC.

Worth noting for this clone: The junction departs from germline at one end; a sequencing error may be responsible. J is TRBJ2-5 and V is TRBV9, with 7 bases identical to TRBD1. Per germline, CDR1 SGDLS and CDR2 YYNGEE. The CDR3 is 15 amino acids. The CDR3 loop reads CASSVGTGFQGTQYF. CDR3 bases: TGTGCCAGCAGCGTAGGGACAGGTTTCCAAGGGACCCAGTACTTC.

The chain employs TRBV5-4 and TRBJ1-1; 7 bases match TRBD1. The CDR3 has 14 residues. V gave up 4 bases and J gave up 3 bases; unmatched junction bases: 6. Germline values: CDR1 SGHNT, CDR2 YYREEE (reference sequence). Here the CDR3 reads CASSQTTGDTEAFF. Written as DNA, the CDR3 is TGTGCCAGCAGCCAAACAACAGGGGACACTGAAGCTTTCTTT.

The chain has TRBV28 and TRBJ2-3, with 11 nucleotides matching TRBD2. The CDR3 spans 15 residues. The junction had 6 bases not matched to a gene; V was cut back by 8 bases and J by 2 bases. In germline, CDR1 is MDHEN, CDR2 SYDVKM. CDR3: CASWASGGFTDTQYF. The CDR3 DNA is TGTGCCAGCTGGGCTAGCGGGGGGTTCACAGATACGCAGTATTTT.

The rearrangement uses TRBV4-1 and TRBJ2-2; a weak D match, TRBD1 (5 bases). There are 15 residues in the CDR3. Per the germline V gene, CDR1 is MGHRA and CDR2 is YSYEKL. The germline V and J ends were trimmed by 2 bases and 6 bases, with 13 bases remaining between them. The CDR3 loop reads CASSQFQGWAGELFF. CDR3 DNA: TGCGCCAGCAGCCAATTCCAGGGCTGGGCCGGGGAGCTGTTTTTT.

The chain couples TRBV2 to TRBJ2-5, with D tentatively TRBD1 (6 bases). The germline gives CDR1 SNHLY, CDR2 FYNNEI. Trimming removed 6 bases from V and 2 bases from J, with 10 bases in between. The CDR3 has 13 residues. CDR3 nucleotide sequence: TGTGCCAGCAGCCGGACAGATCAAGAGACCCAGTACTTC. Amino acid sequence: CASSRTDQETQYF.

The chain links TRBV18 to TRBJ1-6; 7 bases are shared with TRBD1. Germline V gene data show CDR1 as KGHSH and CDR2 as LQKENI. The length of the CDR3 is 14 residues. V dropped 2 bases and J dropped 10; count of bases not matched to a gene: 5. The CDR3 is CASSPETGNSPLHF. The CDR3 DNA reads TGTGCCAGCTCACCAGAGACAGGGAACTCACCCCTCCACTTT.

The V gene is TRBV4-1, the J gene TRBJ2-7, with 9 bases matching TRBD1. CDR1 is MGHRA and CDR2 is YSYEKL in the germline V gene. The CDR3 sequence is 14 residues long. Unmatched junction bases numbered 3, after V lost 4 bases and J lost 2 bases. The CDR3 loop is CASSPGTGTYEQYF. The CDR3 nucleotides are TGCGCCAGCAGCCCCGGGACAGGGACCTACGAGCAGTACTTC.

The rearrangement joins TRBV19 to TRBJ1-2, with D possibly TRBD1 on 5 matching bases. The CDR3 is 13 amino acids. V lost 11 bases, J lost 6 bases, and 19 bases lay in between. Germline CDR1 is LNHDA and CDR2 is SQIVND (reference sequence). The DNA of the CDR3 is TGTGCCTCAGGGATGAGGGAACGTCATGGCTACACCTTC. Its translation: CASGMRERHGYTF.

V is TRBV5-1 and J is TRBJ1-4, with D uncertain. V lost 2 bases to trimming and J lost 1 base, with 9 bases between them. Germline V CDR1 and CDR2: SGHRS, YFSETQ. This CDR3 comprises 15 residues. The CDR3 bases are TGCGCCAGCAGCTTAGAGCTGGGAACTAATGAAAAACTGTTTTTT. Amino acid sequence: CASSLELGTNEKLFF.

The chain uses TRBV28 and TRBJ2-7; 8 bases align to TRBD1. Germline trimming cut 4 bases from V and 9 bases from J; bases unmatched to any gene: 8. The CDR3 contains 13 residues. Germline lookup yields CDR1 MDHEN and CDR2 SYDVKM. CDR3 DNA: TGTGCCAGCAGTTCCGGGACAGGTAACGCGCAGTACTTC. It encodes CASSSGTGNAQYF.

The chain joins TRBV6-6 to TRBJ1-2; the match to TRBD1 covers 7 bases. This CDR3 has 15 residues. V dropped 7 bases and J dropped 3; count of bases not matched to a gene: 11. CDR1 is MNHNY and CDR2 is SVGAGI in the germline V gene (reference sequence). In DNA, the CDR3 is TGTGCCAGCACCGCAGACAGGGATTTTGACTATGGCTACACCTTC. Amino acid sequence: CASTADRDFDYGYTF.

The CDR3 bases are TGTGCCAGCAGCCAAGATGGTGGCGGGGATGCCTACAATGAGCAGTTCTTC. Translated: CASSQDGGGDAYNEQFF. The V gene is TRBV4-2, the J gene TRBJ2-1, with a weak D call TRBD2 (6 bases). CDR1 is LGHNA, CDR2 YNFKEQ, per germline. This CDR3 comprises 17 residues. V lost 0 bases and J 2 bases, leaving 14 bases between the germline ends.

In nucleotides, the CDR3 is TGTGCCAGCAGTCGATCCTTAGAGGAGACCCAGTACTTC. This gives the protein CASSRSLEETQYF. The genes are TRBV6-6 and TRBJ2-5; D gene uncertain. The CDR3 has 13 amino acids. Germline CDR1 is MNHNY and CDR2 is SVGAGI (reference sequence). V lost 5 bases and J 5 bases, leaving 12 bases between the germline ends.

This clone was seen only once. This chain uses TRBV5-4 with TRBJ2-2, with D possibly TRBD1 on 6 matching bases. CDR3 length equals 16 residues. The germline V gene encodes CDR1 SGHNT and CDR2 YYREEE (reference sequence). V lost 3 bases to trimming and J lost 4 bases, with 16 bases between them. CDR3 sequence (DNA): TGTGCCAGCAGCTCGGACCCTACAGGGACCACCGGGGAGCTGTTTTTT. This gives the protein CASSSDPTGTTGELFF.

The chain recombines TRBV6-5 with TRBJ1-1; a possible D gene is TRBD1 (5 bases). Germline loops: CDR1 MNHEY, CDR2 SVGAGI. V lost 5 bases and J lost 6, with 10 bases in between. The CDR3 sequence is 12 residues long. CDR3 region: CASSTGGPEAFF. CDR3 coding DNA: TGTGCCAGCAGTACAGGAGGCCCTGAAGCTTTCTTT.

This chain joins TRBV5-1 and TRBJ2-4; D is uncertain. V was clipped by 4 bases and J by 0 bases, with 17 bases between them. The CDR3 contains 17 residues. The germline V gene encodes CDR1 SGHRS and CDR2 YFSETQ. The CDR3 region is CASSRAGFDLAKNIQYF. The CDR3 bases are TGCGCCAGCAGCCGTGCCGGGTTCGATCTAGCCAAAAACATTCAGTACTTC.

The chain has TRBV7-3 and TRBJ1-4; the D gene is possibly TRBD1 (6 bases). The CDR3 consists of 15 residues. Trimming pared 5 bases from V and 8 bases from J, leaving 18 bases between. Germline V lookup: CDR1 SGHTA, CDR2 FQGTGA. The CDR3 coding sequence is TGTGCCAGCAGCCCACGGGACACTTTGAAGGAAAAACTGTTTTTT. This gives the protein CASSPRDTLKEKLFF.

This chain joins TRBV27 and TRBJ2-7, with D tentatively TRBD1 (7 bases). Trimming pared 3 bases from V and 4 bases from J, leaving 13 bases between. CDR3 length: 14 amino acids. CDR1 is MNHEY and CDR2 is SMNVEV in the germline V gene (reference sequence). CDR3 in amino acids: CASSFARGRYEQYF. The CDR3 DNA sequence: TGTGCCAGCAGTTTTGCCAGGGGGAGGTACGAGCAGTACTTC.

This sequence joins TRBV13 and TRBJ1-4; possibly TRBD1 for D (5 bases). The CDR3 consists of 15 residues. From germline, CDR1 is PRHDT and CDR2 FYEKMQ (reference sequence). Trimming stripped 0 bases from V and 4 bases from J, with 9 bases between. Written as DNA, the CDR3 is TGTGCCAGCAGCTTAGGATGGCAGGGTAATGAAAAACTGTTTTTT. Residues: CASSLGWQGNEKLFF.

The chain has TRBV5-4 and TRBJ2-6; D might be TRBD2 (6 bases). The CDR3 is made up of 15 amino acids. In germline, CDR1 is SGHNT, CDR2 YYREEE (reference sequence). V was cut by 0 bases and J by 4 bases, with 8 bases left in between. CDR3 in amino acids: CASSLVAGGANVLTF. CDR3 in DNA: TGTGCCAGCAGCTTGGTGGCGGGGGGGGCCAACGTCCTGACTTTC. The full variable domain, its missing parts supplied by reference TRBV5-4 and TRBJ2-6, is ETGVTQSPTHLIKTRGQQVTLRCSSQSGHNTVSWYQQALGQGPQFIFQYYREEENGRGNFPPRFSGLQFPNYSSELNVNALELDDSALYLCASSLVAGGANVLTFGAGSRLTVL.

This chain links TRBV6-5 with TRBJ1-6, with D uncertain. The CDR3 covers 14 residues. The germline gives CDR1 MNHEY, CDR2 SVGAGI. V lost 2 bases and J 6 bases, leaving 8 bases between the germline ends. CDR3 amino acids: CASSYVGGNSPLHF. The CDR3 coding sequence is TGTGCCAGCAGTTACGTGGGTGGTAATTCACCCCTCCACTTT.

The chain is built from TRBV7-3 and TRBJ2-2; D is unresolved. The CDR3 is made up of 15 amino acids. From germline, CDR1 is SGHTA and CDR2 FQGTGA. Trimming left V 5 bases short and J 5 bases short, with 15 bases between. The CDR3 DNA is TGTGCCAGCAGCGAAAGGCCCCCAGGTACCGGGGAGCTGTTTTTT. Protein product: CASSERPPGTGELFF. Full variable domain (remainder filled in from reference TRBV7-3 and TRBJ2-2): GAGVSQTPSNKVTEKGKYVELRCDPISGHTALYWYRQSLGQGPEFLIYFQGTGAADDSGLPNDRFFAVRPEGSVSTLKIQRTERGDSAVYLCASSERPPGTGELFFGEGSRLTVL.

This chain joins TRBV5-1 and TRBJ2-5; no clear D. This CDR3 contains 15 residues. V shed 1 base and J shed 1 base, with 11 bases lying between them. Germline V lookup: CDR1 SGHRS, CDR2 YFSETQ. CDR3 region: CASSLSTRFQETQYF. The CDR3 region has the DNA TGCGCCAGCAGCTTGTCTACCCGATTCCAAGAGACCCAGTACTTC.

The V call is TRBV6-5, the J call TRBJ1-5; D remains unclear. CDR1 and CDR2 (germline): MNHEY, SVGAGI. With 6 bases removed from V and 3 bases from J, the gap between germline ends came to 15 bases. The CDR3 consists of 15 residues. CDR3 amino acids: CASRSGRENNQPQHF. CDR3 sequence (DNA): TGTGCCAGCAGGAGTGGACGGGAAAACAATCAGCCCCAGCATTTT.

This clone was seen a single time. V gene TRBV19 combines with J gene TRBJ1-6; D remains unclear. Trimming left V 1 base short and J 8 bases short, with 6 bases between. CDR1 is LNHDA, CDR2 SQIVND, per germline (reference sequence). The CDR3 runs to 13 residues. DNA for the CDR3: TGTGCCAGTAGTATAGCTGAGGATTCACCCCTCCACTTT. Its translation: CASSIAEDSPLHF.